The 12 T cell receptor beta chains below all came from one sample that was sequenced in a study of blood T cell repertoires in COVID-19. Clones were sequenced by immunoSEQ multiplex PCR, and TCRdb holds only the in-frame ones, with some missing. The top ten hold about 7.1% of the sample, which has some 30,000 clones, almost 85% seen once. The source material was peripheral blood. The origin of the receptors is a man in his 60s with active COVID-19.

This clone was counted once. The germline gene is not matched at one end of the junction; a read error may be the cause. The J gene is TRBJ2-1, the V gene TRBV5-1; TRBD2 matches at 10 bases. This CDR3 is built from 16 residues. Germline CDR1 SGHRS, CDR2 YFSETQ. CDR3 nucleotides: TGCGCCAGCACCTTGACTAGCGGGTCCTCCTACAATGAGCAGTTCTTC. Translated, it gives CASTLTSGSSYNEQFF.

This chain joins TRBV7-3 and TRBJ2-2; perhaps TRBD2 as D (6 bases). CDR1 SGHTA and CDR2 FQGTGA come from the germline V gene. The CDR3 totals 14 residues. Trimming took 2 bases from V and 2 from J, leaving 6 bases between them. The CDR3 protein is CASSLGLNTGELFF. As DNA, the CDR3 is TGTGCCAGCAGCTTAGGACTAAACACCGGGGAGCTGTTTTTT.

This clone was detected only a few times. DNA of the CDR3: TGTGCCAGCAGCGCCCCGACAGGGGGCAGTTCACCCCTCCACTTT. This encodes CASSAPTGGSSPLHF. The V call is TRBV9, the J call TRBJ1-6; 10 nucleotides match TRBD1. CDR3 length: 15 residues. Looked up from germline, CDR1 is SGDLS and CDR2 is YYNGEE. V dropped 3 bases and J dropped 9; count of bases not matched to a gene: 6.

The J gene is TRBJ2-7, the V gene TRBV5-6, with 8 positions matching TRBD1. Germline V lookup: CDR1 SGHDT, CDR2 YYEEEE. The CDR3 consists of 13 residues. Germline trimming cut 4 bases from V and 2 bases from J; bases unmatched to any gene: 2. The CDR3 is CASSRTGPYEQYF. The DNA of the CDR3 is TGTGCCAGCAGCCGGACAGGGCCCTACGAGCAGTACTTC. Complete variable domain (other parts from reference TRBV5-6 and TRBJ2-7): DAGVTQSPTHLIKTRGQQVTLRCSPKSGHDTVSWYQQALGQGPQFIFQYYEEEERQRGNFPDRFSGHQFPNYSSELNVNALLLGDSALYLCASSRTGPYEQYFGPGTRLTVT.

This chain connects TRBV5-6 to TRBJ2-1, with a tentative D call TRBD2 (7 bases). The germline gives CDR1 SGHDT, CDR2 YYEEEE. V was shortened by 7 bases and J by 0 bases, with 17 bases between the two germline ends. The CDR3 contains 16 residues. CDR3 coding DNA: TGTGCCAGCCTAGGGGGTGGCGGGAGCTCCTACAATGAGCAGTTCTTC. Translated: CASLGGGGSSYNEQFF. Full variable domain (missing parts from reference TRBV5-6 and TRBJ2-1): DAGVTQSPTHLIKTRGQQVTLRCSPKSGHDTVSWYQQALGQGPQFIFQYYEEEERQRGNFPDRFSGHQFPNYSSELNVNALLLGDSALYLCASLGGGGSSYNEQFFGPGTRLTVL.

The chain uses TRBV9 and TRBJ2-3; tentative D call: TRBD2 (6 bases). The CDR3 spans 14 residues. Deletions cut 3 bases from V and 0 bases from J, with 8 bases between. Germline-derived CDR1 and CDR2 are SGDLS and YYNGEE. The CDR3 DNA sequence: TGTGCCAGCAGCGGTAGCGGAAGCACAGATACGCAGTATTTT. This sequence encodes CASSGSGSTDTQYF.

V and J are TRBV19 and TRBJ2-5; TRBD1 matches 7 bases. This CDR3 is 17 amino acids long. Germline V gene sequence: CDR1 LNHDA, CDR2 SQIVND (reference sequence). Trimming cost V 6 bases and J 5 bases; bases outside gene matches: 18. This CDR3 is CASSPSWTGSSKETQYF. The CDR3 bases are TGTGCCAGTAGCCCCTCCTGGACAGGTTCTTCCAAGGAGACCCAGTACTTC.

The V call is TRBV7-2, the J call TRBJ2-1; 8 bases align to TRBD1. The CDR3 is 17 amino acids. Germline CDR1 reads SGHTA; CDR2 reads FQGNSA. V was clipped by 0 bases and J by 3 bases; unmatched bases: 7. The CDR3 sequence is CASSLARSGGIYNEQFF. The CDR3 DNA reads TGTGCCAGCAGCTTAGCGCGTTCAGGGGGCATCTACAATGAGCAGTTCTTC.

The rearrangement joins TRBV3-1 (or the pseudogene TRBV3-2) to TRBJ1-2; TRBD1 aligns across 7 bases. This CDR3 contains 15 residues. J gave up 4 bases and V 3 bases, and 8 bases lay outside the gene matches. Germline V gene sequence: CDR1 LGHDT, CDR2 YNNKEL (reference sequence). CDR3 DNA sequence: TGTGCCAGCAGCCATAACAGGGGCCGAAGCTATGGCTACACCTTC. It specifies CASSHNRGRSYGYTF.

This clone was seen only once. The J gene is TRBJ2-7, the V gene TRBV10-3; 9 positions match TRBD2. This CDR3 is 15 amino acids long. Losses at the gene ends were 5 bases for V and 4 bases for J; bases not matched to a gene: 9. Germline V CDR1 and CDR2: ENHRY, SYGVKD. The chain's CDR3 is CAISPRAGGVYEQYF. In nucleotides, the CDR3 is TGTGCCATCAGTCCACGAGCGGGAGGAGTATACGAGCAGTACTTC.

This clone was picked up a small number of times. The chain carries TRBV11-2 and TRBJ2-3; TRBD2 matches 7 bases. Germline-derived CDR1 and CDR2 are SGHAT and FQNNGV. The CDR3 length is 14 residues. Trimming at V came to 5 bases and at J to 1 base, leaving 3 bases not matched to a gene. In nucleotides, the CDR3 is TGTGCCAGCAGCGGGAGGGCCGGCACAGATACGCAGTATTTT. It specifies CASSGRAGTDTQYF.

The chain uses TRBV5-6 and TRBJ2-3; D gene uncertain. The germline gives CDR1 SGHDT, CDR2 YYEEEE. There are 11 residues in the CDR3. Trimming removed 6 bases at V and 4 bases at J, with 6 bases between. CDR3 nucleotide sequence: TGTGCCAGCAATAGTCCAGATACGCAGTATTTT. This codes for CASNSPDTQYF.